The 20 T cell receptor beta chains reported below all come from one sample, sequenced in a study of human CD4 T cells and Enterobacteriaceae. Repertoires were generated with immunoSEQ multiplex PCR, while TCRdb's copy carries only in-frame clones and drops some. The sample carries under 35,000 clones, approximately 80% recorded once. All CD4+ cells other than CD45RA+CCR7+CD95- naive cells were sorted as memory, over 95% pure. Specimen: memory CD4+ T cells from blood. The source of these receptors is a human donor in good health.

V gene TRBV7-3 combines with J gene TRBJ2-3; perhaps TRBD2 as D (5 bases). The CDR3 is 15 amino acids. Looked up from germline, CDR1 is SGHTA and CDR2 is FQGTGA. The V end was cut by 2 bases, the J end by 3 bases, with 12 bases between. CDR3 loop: CASSLEEASTDTQYF. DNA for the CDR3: TGTGCCAGCAGCTTAGAGGAGGCTAGTACAGATACGCAGTATTTT.

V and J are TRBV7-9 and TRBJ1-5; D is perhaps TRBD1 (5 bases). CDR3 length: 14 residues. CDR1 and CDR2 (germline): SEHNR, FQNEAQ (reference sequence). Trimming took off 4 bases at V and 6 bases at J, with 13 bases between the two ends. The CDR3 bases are TGTGCCAGCAGCTCGGGCGGTGGGGGTCAGCCCCAGCATTTT. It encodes CASSSGGGGQPQHF.

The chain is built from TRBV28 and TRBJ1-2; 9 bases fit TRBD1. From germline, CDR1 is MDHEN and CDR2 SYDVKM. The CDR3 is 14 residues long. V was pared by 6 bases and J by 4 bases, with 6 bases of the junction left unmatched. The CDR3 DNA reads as TGTGCCAGCAGGGGAGGGACAGGGCCCTATGGCTACACCTTC. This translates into CASRGGTGPYGYTF.

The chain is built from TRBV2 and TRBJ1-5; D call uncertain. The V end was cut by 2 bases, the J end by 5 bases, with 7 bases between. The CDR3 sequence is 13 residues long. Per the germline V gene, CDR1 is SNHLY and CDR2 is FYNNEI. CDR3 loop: CASSEFEDQPQHF. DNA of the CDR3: TGTGCCAGCAGTGAATTTGAGGATCAGCCCCAGCATTTT.

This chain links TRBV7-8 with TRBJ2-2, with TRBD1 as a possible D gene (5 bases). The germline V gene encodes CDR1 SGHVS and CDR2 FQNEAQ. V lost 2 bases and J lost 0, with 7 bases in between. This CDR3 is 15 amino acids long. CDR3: CASSLQGSNTGELFF. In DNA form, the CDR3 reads TGTGCCAGCAGCTTACAGGGTTCGAACACCGGGGAGCTGTTTTTT.

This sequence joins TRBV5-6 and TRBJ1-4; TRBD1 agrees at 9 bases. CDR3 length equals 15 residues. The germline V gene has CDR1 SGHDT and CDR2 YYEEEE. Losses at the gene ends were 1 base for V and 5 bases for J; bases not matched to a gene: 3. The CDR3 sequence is CASSLRQGGNEKLFF. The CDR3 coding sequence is TGTGCCAGCAGCTTGAGACAGGGGGGGAATGAAAAACTGTTTTTT.

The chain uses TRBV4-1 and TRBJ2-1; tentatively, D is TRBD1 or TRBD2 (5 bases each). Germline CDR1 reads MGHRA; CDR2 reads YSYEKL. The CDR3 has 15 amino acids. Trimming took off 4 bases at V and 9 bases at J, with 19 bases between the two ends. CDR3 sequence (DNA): TGCGCCAGCAGCCCTACCAAGGGACCAGGAGGTGAGCAGTTCTTC. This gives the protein CASSPTKGPGGEQFF.

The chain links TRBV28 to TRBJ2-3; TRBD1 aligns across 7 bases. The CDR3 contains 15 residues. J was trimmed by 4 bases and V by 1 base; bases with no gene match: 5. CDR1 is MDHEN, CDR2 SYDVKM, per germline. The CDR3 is CASSLLGGIADTQYF. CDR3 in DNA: TGTGCCAGCAGTTTATTAGGGGGCATCGCAGATACGCAGTATTTT.

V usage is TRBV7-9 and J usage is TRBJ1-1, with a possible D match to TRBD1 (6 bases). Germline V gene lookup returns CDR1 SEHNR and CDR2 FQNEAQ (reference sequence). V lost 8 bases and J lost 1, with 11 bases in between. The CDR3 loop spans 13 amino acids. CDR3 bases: TGTGCCAGCCTATACAGGGAGAACACTGAAGCTTTCTTT. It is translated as CASLYRENTEAFF.

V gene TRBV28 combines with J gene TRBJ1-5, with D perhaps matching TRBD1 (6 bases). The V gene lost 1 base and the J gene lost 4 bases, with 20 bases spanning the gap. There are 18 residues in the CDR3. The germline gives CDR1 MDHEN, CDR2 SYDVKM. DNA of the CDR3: TGTGCCAGCAGTTTATATATCTTTAGGGGACAAAAAAATCAGCCCCAGCATTTT. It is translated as CASSLYIFRGQKNQPQHF.

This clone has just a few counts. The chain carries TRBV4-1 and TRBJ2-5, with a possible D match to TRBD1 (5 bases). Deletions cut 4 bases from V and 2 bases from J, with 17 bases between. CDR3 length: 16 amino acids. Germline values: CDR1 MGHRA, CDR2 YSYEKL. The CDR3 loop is CASSPVWRKGQETQYF. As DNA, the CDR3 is TGCGCCAGCAGCCCCGTTTGGCGGAAGGGGCAAGAGACCCAGTACTTC.

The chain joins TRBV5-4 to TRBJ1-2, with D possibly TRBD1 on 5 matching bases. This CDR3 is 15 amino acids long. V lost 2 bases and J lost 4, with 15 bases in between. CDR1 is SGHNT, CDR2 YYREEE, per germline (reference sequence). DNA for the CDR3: TGTGCCAGCAGCTTCTGGGCCGGGACCGGCTATGGCTACACCTTC. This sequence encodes CASSFWAGTGYGYTF.

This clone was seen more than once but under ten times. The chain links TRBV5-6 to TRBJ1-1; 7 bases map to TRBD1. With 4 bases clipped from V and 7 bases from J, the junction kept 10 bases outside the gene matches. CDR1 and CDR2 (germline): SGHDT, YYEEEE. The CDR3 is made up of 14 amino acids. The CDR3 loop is CASSLIGTASEAFF. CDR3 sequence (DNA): TGTGCCAGCAGCCTAATTGGGACAGCCAGTGAAGCTTTCTTT.

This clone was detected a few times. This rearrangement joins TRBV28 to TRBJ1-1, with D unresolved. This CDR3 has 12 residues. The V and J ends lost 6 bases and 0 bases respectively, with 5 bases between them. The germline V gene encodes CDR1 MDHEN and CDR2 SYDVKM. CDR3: CASRLMNTEAFF. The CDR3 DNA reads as TGTGCCAGCAGGCTGATGAACACTGAAGCTTTCTTT.

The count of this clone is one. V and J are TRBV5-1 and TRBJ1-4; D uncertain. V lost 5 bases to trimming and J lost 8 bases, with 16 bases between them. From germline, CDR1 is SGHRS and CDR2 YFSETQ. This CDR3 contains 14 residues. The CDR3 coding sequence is TGCGCCAGCAGTCTCAACGCCGGTGCCGAAAAACTGTTTTTT. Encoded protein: CASSLNAGAEKLFF.

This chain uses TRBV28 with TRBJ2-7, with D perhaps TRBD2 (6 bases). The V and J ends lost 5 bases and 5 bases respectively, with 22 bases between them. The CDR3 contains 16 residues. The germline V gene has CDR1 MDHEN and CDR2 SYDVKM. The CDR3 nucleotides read TGTGCCAGCAGTACGACTCGGGGGAGCTGGGGAGACGAGCAGTACTTC. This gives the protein CASSTTRGSWGDEQYF.

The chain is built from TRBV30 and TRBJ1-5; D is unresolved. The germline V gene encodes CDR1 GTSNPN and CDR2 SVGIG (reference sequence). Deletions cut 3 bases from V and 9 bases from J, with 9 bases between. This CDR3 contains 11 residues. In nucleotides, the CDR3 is TGTGCCTGGAGCCGGGAGGGGCCCCAGCATTTT. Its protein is CAWSREGPQHF.

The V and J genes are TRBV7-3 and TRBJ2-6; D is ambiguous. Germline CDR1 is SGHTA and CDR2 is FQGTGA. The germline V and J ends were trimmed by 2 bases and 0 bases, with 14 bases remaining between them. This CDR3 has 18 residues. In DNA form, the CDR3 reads TGTGCCAGCAGCTTATCGGCGAATCCAAGCTCTGGGGCCAACGTCCTGACTTTC. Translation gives CASSLSANPSSGANVLTF. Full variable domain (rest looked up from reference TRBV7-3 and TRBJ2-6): GAGVSQTPSNKVTEKGKYVELRCDPISGHTALYWYRQSLGQGPEFLIYFQGTGAADDSGLPNDRFFAVRPEGSVSTLKIQRTERGDSAVYLCASSLSANPSSGANVLTFGAGSRLTVL.

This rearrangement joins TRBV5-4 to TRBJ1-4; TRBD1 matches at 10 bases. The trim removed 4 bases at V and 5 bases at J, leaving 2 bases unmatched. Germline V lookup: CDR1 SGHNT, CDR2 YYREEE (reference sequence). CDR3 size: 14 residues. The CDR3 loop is CASSPGQGNEKLFF. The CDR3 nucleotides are TGTGCCAGCAGCCCGGGACAGGGGAATGAAAAACTGTTTTTT.

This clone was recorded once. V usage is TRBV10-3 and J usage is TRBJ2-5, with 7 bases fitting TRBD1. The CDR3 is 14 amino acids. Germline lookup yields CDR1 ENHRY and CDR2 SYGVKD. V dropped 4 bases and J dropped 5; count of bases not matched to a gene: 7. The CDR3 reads CAISGTGAGETQYF. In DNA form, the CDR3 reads TGTGCCATCAGTGGAACAGGGGCAGGGGAGACCCAGTACTTC.